This TCR beta chain was found in a study of T cells in Graves' hyperthyroidism and ophthalmopathy. Turning to the study itself: The authors collected peripheral blood at initial diagnosis, before any treatment. Study outcomes and limitations: Ophthalmopathy was distinguished from stable hyperthyroidism by 13 V-J signatures.

The table lists this clonotype with many counts. Its antigen is as yet unknown. Amplification yielded TCR beta CDR3 regions, with RNA transcripts as the source. HTBI primers were used for first-round RT-PCR of the TCR CDR3. One entry per CDR3 protein results from TCRdb running MiXCR on the multiplex PCR reads. The sample lists 450,000 to 550,000 distinct CDR3 sequences, around a quarter occurring once. This sequence originates from a woman aged 25 to 39 with Graves' ophthalmopathy. The sample taken for sequencing was blood.

CDR3 coding DNA: TGTGCCAGCAGGCAGACCCCGGGGGGAGCTAACTATGGCTACACCTTC. Translating gives CASRQTPGGANYGYTF. V usage is TRBV6-1 and J usage is TRBJ1-2; TRBD1 is a possible D gene (5 bases). Deletions cut 6 bases from V and 0 bases from J, with 17 bases between. Germline-derived CDR1 and CDR2 are MNHNS and SASEGT. The length of the CDR3 is 16 residues.